These 16 T cell receptor beta chains came from one sample sequenced in a study of T-cell memory formation after mild COVID-19. TCRdb re-derived calls from the 5' RACE reads in MiXCR, one entry per CDR3 protein. This sample yields over 40,000 distinct CDR3 sequences, of which around 10% are seen a single time; approximately 25% belongs to the top ten. Sequences were obtained from PBMCs or a T cell subset sorted from them (not recorded which). These receptors were obtained from a man aged 18 to 29 who had mild COVID-19 (a few samples of this study predate the infection). Cell type and time point are not known.

This sequence joins TRBV19 and TRBJ1-1, with D maybe TRBD1 (6 bases). Per germline, CDR1 LNHDA and CDR2 SQIVND (reference sequence). The CDR3 extends over 14 amino acids. V was trimmed by 1 base and J by 6 bases, leaving 12 bases between them. Here the CDR3 reads CASSIGGGAPEAFF. The CDR3 DNA follows: TGTGCCAGTAGTATAGGGGGGGGCGCCCCTGAAGCTTTCTTT.

This clonotype was seen more than once but under ten times. This sequence joins TRBV20-1 and TRBJ2-2; tentatively, D is TRBD1 or TRBD2 (5 bases each). Looked up from germline, CDR1 is DFQATT and CDR2 is SNEGSKA (reference sequence). V was pared by 1 base and J by 1 base, with 10 bases between. This CDR3 is built from 15 residues. The CDR3 loop is CSARAGRGNTGELFF. The CDR3 region has the DNA TGCAGTGCTAGAGCGGGACGCGGGAACACCGGGGAGCTGTTTTTT.

Ten or more counts support this clonotype. The rearrangement joins TRBV7-8 to TRBJ2-2; TRBD1 matches at 7 bases. Trimming cost V 6 bases and J 0 bases; bases outside gene matches: 7. Germline CDR1 SGHVS, CDR2 FQNEAQ. This CDR3 spans 16 amino acids. Here the CDR3 DNA reads TGTGCCAGCAGTTCGATCGGGACAGCGAACACCGGGGAGCTGTTTTTT. Amino acid sequence: CASSSIGTANTGELFF.

The rearrangement joins TRBV5-1 to TRBJ1-1; maybe TRBD1 (5 bases). V dropped 6 bases and J dropped 3 bases, with 15 bases sitting between them. Germline loops: CDR1 SGHRS, CDR2 YFSETQ. The CDR3 covers 14 residues. The CDR3 protein is CASKGNQGDTEAFF. As DNA, the CDR3 is TGCGCCAGCAAAGGGAACCAAGGGGACACTGAAGCTTTCTTT.

This clonotype occurred many times. The rearrangement links TRBV7-9 to TRBJ1-2, with D perhaps matching TRBD1 (5 bases). The CDR3 extends over 15 amino acids. The V end was cut by 3 bases, the J end by 0 bases, with 11 bases between. Germline V gene lookup returns CDR1 SEHNR and CDR2 FQNEAQ (reference sequence). The CDR3 region is CASSFLQASNYGYTF. CDR3 bases: TGTGCCAGCAGCTTCTTACAGGCCTCTAACTATGGCTACACCTTC.

V and J are TRBV11-1 and TRBJ2-5; 13 nucleotides agree with TRBD2. V shed 5 bases and J 2 bases; nucleotides not matched to a gene: 2. This CDR3 has 15 residues. The germline CDR1 and CDR2 sequences are SGHAT and FQDESV (reference sequence). CDR3 sequence: CASSEGLAGQETQYF. The CDR3, as DNA: TGTGCCAGCAGCGAGGGACTAGCGGGGCAAGAGACCCAGTACTTC.

This rearrangement joins TRBV6-5 to TRBJ1-6, with 7 bases matching TRBD1. Germline V lookup: CDR1 MNHEY, CDR2 SVGAGI. Germline trimming cut 5 bases from V and 10 bases from J; bases unmatched to any gene: 23. The CDR3 is 19 amino acids. CDR3 protein: CASSHGTDSLGLEGSPLHF. The CDR3 DNA follows: TGTGCCAGCAGTCACGGGACAGACTCCCTAGGACTGGAAGGCTCACCCCTCCACTTT.

This clonotype was observed a handful of times. J is TRBJ1-2 and V is TRBV5-6, with D perhaps matching TRBD1 (6 bases). Germline V gene sequence: CDR1 SGHDT, CDR2 YYEEEE. CDR3 length: 12 amino acids. Trimming removed 4 bases at V and 5 bases at J, with 9 bases between. The CDR3 region is CASSPGQYGYTF. Written as DNA, the CDR3 is TGTGCCAGCAGCCCAGGACAGTATGGCTACACCTTC. Filled out from reference TRBV5-6 and TRBJ1-2, the complete variable domain reads DAGVTQSPTHLIKTRGQQVTLRCSPKSGHDTVSWYQQALGQGPQFIFQYYEEEERQRGNFPDRFSGHQFPNYSSELNVNALLLGDSALYLCASSPGQYGYTFGSGTRLTVV.

This clonotype was found many times. The chain joins TRBV10-3 to TRBJ2-5; weak D call: TRBD1 (5 bases). V dropped 4 bases and J dropped 3 bases, with 9 bases sitting between them. Germline lookup yields CDR1 ENHRY and CDR2 SYGVKD. This CDR3 has 13 amino acids. The CDR3 loop reads CAISARVEETQYF. CDR3 coding DNA: TGTGCCATCAGTGCCAGGGTGGAAGAGACCCAGTACTTC.

The chain combines TRBV12-3 or TRBV12-4 with TRBJ2-7; the D gene could be TRBD1 or TRBD2 (5 bases each). V was clipped by 3 bases and J by 7 bases, with 19 bases between them. CDR3 size: 15 residues. The CDR3 loop is CASSLMGQGRGEQYF. Here the CDR3 DNA reads TGTGCCAGCAGTTTGATGGGGCAGGGTCGGGGAGAGCAGTACTTC.

This clonotype was seen more than once but under ten times. This sequence joins TRBV7-2 and TRBJ1-1; D gene uncertain. Germline V gives CDR1 SGHTA, CDR2 FQGNSA. The V and J ends lost 5 bases and 11 bases respectively, with 18 bases between them. This CDR3 is 13 amino acids long. The CDR3 here is CASSTTYGLAAFF. The CDR3 nucleotides read TGTGCCAGCAGCACCACTTATGGGCTTGCGGCTTTCTTT. The entire variable domain, with the rest obtained from reference TRBV7-2 and TRBJ1-1, is as follows: GAGVSQSPSNKVTEKGKDVELRCDPISGHTALYWYRQSLGQGLEFLIYFQGNSAPDKSGLPSDRFSAERTGGSVSTLTIQRTQQEDSAVYLCASSTTYGLAAFFGQGTRLTVV.

This clonotype was recorded at least ten times. CDR3 in DNA: TGCGCCAGCAGCGGGAGGACTAGCGGAACAGATACGCAGTATTTT. It specifies CASSGRTSGTDTQYF. This rearrangement joins TRBV5-1 to TRBJ2-3, with 10 bases aligning to TRBD2. This CDR3 spans 15 amino acids. The germline V gene encodes CDR1 SGHRS and CDR2 YFSETQ. V gave up 4 bases and J gave up 3 bases; unmatched junction bases: 5.

There are many counts of this clonotype. The chain carries TRBV6-5 and TRBJ2-3; 7 nucleotides agree with TRBD2. In germline, CDR1 is MNHEY, CDR2 SVGAGI. With 5 bases clipped from V and 3 bases from J, the junction kept 14 bases outside the gene matches. CDR3 length: 17 amino acids. The CDR3 sequence is CASSPGGGSWRTDTQYF. The DNA of the CDR3 is TGTGCCAGCAGTCCCGGGGGAGGGAGTTGGCGAACAGATACGCAGTATTTT.

This clonotype was observed many times. The V call is TRBV5-5, the J call TRBJ2-7, with D perhaps being TRBD1 or TRBD2 (5 bases each). V lost 4 bases to trimming and J lost 1 base, with 15 bases between them. Germline-derived CDR1 and CDR2 are SGHKS and YYEKEE (reference sequence). The CDR3 totals 15 residues. CDR3 in amino acids: CASSRTGTESYEQYV. CDR3 sequence (DNA): TGTGCCAGCAGCAGAACCGGGACGGAATCCTACGAGCAGTACGTC.

This clonotype has just a few counts. V is TRBV12-5 and J is TRBJ2-2, with TRBD1 matching over 9 bases. The CDR3 is 16 amino acids. Trimming cost V 3 bases and J 4 bases; bases outside gene matches: 6. The germline gives CDR1 LGHNT, CDR2 FRNRAP. CDR3 region: CASGFRTGDSTGELFF. CDR3 sequence (DNA): TGTGCTAGTGGTTTTCGGACAGGGGATAGCACCGGGGAGCTGTTTTTT.

The chain employs TRBV6-2 or TRBV6-3 and TRBJ2-7; 9 bases line up with TRBD2. Germline values: CDR1 MNHEY, CDR2 SVGEGT. This CDR3 region has 15 residues. The V gene end was trimmed by 6 bases and the J gene end by 0 bases; junction bases not matched to a gene: 6. The CDR3: CASRPTSGHSYEQYF. Written as DNA, the CDR3 is TGTGCCAGCAGGCCCACTAGCGGGCACTCCTACGAGCAGTACTTC.